The clone carrying this T cell receptor (beta chain) was seen more than once but under ten times. This specimen belongs to a study of shared clonotypes between healthy human individuals. The CDR3 loop spans 14 amino acids. Germline loops: CDR1 LNHDA, CDR2 SQIVND (reference sequence). V gave up 7 bases and J gave up 3 bases, with 13 bases separating them. This table comes from immunoSEQ multiplex PCR, and its TCRdb copy is limited to in-frame clones, with some not included. Seen here are 450,000 to 550,000 clones, 70% to 80% observed once, and the top ten hold roughly 13%. Those who donated, Caucasian adults without exception, all lived in Nashville, Tennessee. Without sorting, samples used tens of millions of PBMCs for genomic DNA.

V gene TRBV19 combines with J gene TRBJ1-5; a weak D match, TRBD1 (5 bases). This receptor was identified in a woman aged 40 to 50 in good health. Some clones in this sample may be carry-over from other donors' samples. Material for sequencing was PBMCs. CDR3 nucleotide sequence: TGTGCCAGTACGGGCAGGGTGGACAATCAGCCCCAGCATTTT. Encoded protein: CASTGRVDNQPQHF. Complete variable domain (other parts from reference TRBV19 and TRBJ1-5): DGGITQSPKYLFRKEGQNVTLSCEQNLNHDAMYWYRQDPGQGLRLIYYSQIVNDFQKGDIAEGYSVSREKKESFPLTVTSAQKNPTAFYLCASTGRVDNQPQHFGDGTRLSIL.